Shown below are 31 T cell receptor beta chains from a single sample sequenced in a study of beta chain features in type 1 diabetes. The isolated RNA, all of it, was reverse transcribed, so expressed TCRB transcripts were what got sequenced. Here immunoSEQ multiplex PCR was the method, and the copy in TCRdb shows in-frame clones only, minus some. This table has around 180,000 clones, almost 8% appearing once. Whole-study findings and limits: Among all four CD4+ subsets, Type 1 diabetes patients had TCRB CDR3s that were moderately but significantly shorter.

Their antigens remain unidentified. Sequencing used central memory CD4+ T cells from blood. Receptors originate from a man between 18 and 29 years old with type 1 diabetes.

This clone turned up a few times. This chain joins TRBV28 and TRBJ1-2; TRBD1 might be the D (5 bases). The CDR3 runs to 14 residues. Germline CDR1 and CDR2: MDHEN and SYDVKM. Trimming took 4 bases from V and 8 from J, leaving 17 bases between them. This chain's CDR3 is CASSSRLGPGGYTF. As DNA, the CDR3 is TGTGCCAGCAGTTCCCGTCTGGGGCCTGGAGGCTACACCTTC.

Only a few counts were recorded for this clone. The CDR3 sequence: CATSREGRSGTEAFF. The CDR3 DNA reads as TGTGCCACCAGCAGAGAGGGTCGTTCGGGCACTGAAGCTTTCTTT. The rearrangement uses TRBV15 and TRBJ1-1, with D unclear. Trimming left V 0 bases short and J 4 bases short, with 12 bases between. This CDR3 has 15 amino acids. Germline V gene data show CDR1 as LNHNV and CDR2 as YYDKDF (reference sequence).

This clone was seen a few times. This chain links TRBV19 with TRBJ1-1; D not resolved. Germline loops: CDR1 LNHDA, CDR2 SQIVND (reference sequence). Trimming stripped 8 bases from V and 9 bases from J, with 19 bases between. CDR3 length equals 13 residues. The CDR3 bases are TGTGCCAGTTCTGGATCTCGAGCGACGAAAGCTTTCTTT. Translating gives CASSGSRATKAFF.

This clone was observed a handful of times. The chain joins TRBV6-5 to TRBJ2-7; D call uncertain. Trimming left V 5 bases short and J 0 bases short, with 5 bases between. Germline V gene data show CDR1 as MNHEY and CDR2 as SVGAGI. The CDR3 is made up of 12 amino acids. The CDR3 coding sequence is TGTGCCAGCAGTCAGAACTCCTACGAGCAGTACTTC. Residues: CASSQNSYEQYF.

The V call is TRBV27, the J call TRBJ2-2, with D possibly being TRBD1 (5 bases). With 4 bases removed from V and 3 bases from J, the gap between germline ends came to 21 bases. Germline lookup yields CDR1 MNHEY and CDR2 SMNVEV (reference sequence). The CDR3 runs to 18 residues. The CDR3 sequence: CASSSKLPQGRYTGELFF. The CDR3 nucleotides are TGTGCCAGCAGTTCCAAATTACCTCAGGGAAGGTACACCGGGGAGCTGTTTTTT.

The genes are TRBV11-2 and TRBJ2-5; D remains ambiguous. The length of the CDR3 is 13 residues. V was shortened by 1 base and J by 3 bases, with 6 bases between the two germline ends. The germline gives CDR1 SGHAT, CDR2 FQNNGV. The CDR3 DNA follows: TGTGCCAGCAGCTTAGTTGCTAAAGAGACCCAGTACTTC. This encodes CASSLVAKETQYF.

V and J are TRBV7-2 and TRBJ2-5; 12 bases are a match to TRBD2. Germline trimming cut 5 bases from V and 5 bases from J; bases unmatched to any gene: 3. Germline V gene lookup returns CDR1 SGHTA and CDR2 FQGNSA. This CDR3 spans 14 amino acids. The CDR3 is CASSPGLAGETQYF. DNA for the CDR3: TGTGCCAGCAGCCCTGGACTAGCGGGGGAGACCCAGTACTTC.

This clone was counted a few times. This chain joins TRBV9 and TRBJ1-1, with 10 positions matching TRBD1. The CDR3 sequence is 16 residues long. V was clipped by 3 bases and J by 3 bases; unmatched bases: 8. The V gene's germline CDR1 is SGDLS and CDR2 YYNGEE. The CDR3 sequence: CASSARDRGWYTEAFF. CDR3 sequence (DNA): TGTGCCAGCAGCGCTAGGGACAGGGGATGGTACACTGAAGCTTTCTTT.

This clone appeared a few times. The chain recombines TRBV5-8 with TRBJ2-1; TRBD2 is a possible D gene (6 bases). V was cut by 4 bases and J by 7 bases, with 21 bases left in between. Germline V gene data show CDR1 as SGHTS and CDR2 as YDEGEE. CDR3 length: 16 amino acids. In DNA, the CDR3 is TGTGCCAGCAGCCCCCCGTGGCAGGGTGCGGGGAATGAGCAGTTCTTC. Its protein product is CASSPPWQGAGNEQFF.

The rearrangement uses TRBV15 and TRBJ2-5; 10 nucleotides align to TRBD2. V was clipped by 5 bases and J by 5 bases; unmatched bases: 11. CDR1 is LNHNV, CDR2 YYDKDF, per germline (reference sequence). This CDR3 is 16 amino acids long. CDR3 sequence: CATSPGQRGGDETQYF. The CDR3 DNA follows: TGTGCCACCAGCCCTGGACAGCGGGGGGGCGATGAGACCCAGTACTTC.

The sample holds many counts of this clone. The rearrangement uses TRBV5-1 and TRBJ2-7; 9 bases line up with TRBD2. This CDR3 comprises 16 residues. V lost 4 bases, J lost 1 base, and 9 bases stayed unmatched. Germline CDR1 is SGHRS and CDR2 is YFSETQ. The CDR3 is CASSHYETSGSYEQYF. For the CDR3, the DNA is TGCGCCAGCAGCCACTATGAGACTAGCGGTTCCTACGAGCAGTACTTC.

This clone was counted a few times. The chain carries TRBV27 and TRBJ2-1; D is unclear. Germline V gene data show CDR1 as MNHEY and CDR2 as SMNVEV (reference sequence). This CDR3 contains 12 residues. Trimming left V 8 bases short and J 6 bases short, with 11 bases between. CDR3 DNA: TGTGCCAGCGGTTCCCCCCTCAATGAGCAGTTCTTC. Amino acids: CASGSPLNEQFF.

V and J are TRBV15 and TRBJ2-7; TRBD2 aligns across 9 bases. Per germline, CDR1 LNHNV and CDR2 YYDKDF (reference sequence). After removal of 4 bases from V and 3 bases from J, the junction contained 4 bases not matched to a gene. The CDR3 is 14 amino acids. This CDR3 is CATSTRSGSYEQYF. In DNA, the CDR3 is TGTGCCACCAGCACTCGTAGCGGGAGCTACGAGCAGTACTTC. The full variable domain, completed using reference TRBV15 and TRBJ2-7, is DAMVIQNPRYQVTQFGKPVTLSCSQTLNHNVMYWYQQKSSQAPKLLFHYYDKDFNNEADTPDNFQSRRPNTSFCFLDIRSPGLGDTAMYLCATSTRSGSYEQYFGPGTRLTVT.

This clone showed up just a few times. The chain links TRBV11-2 to TRBJ2-1, with 9 positions matching TRBD2. V shed 2 bases and J 8 bases; nucleotides not matched to a gene: 7. The CDR3 has 15 residues. Per germline, CDR1 SGHAT and CDR2 FQNNGV. CDR3 residues: CASSLNSGGSDEQFF. CDR3 nucleotides: TGTGCCAGCAGCTTAAATAGCGGGGGCTCCGATGAGCAGTTCTTC.

CDR3 region: CASSRRGGHEQYF. CDR3 nucleotide sequence: TGCGCCAGCAGCCGCCGAGGGGGCCACGAGCAGTACTTC. The rearrangement links TRBV4-1 to TRBJ2-7; TRBD1 aligns across 7 bases. The CDR3 runs 13 residues. After removal of 4 bases from V and 5 bases from J, the junction contained 5 bases not matched to a gene. The germline V gene encodes CDR1 MGHRA and CDR2 YSYEKL.

V and J are TRBV7-2 and TRBJ2-4; D is uncertain. Trimming stripped 5 bases from V and 11 bases from J, with 13 bases between. The CDR3 length is 12 residues. Germline V CDR1 and CDR2: SGHTA, FQGNSA. The CDR3, as DNA: TGTGCCAGCAGCCCGGCCAGTGAGGTTCAGTACTTC. This translates into CASSPASEVQYF.

Only a few counts were recorded for this clone. V and J are TRBV5-1 and TRBJ1-2; the match to TRBD1 covers 7 bases. V lost 1 base and J lost 3; bases outside the gene matches: 6. CDR3 length equals 15 residues. The germline gives CDR1 SGHRS, CDR2 YFSETQ. Here the CDR3 reads CASSLQGQIYYGYTF. Here the CDR3 DNA reads TGCGCCAGCAGCTTGCAGGGACAGATATACTATGGCTACACCTTC.

The gene calls are TRBV11-3 and TRBJ1-1; D gene unclear. V was cut by 2 bases and J by 0 bases, with 4 bases left in between. The CDR3 has 13 amino acids. The germline CDR1 and CDR2 sequences are SGHNT and YENEEA. CDR3 nucleotide sequence: TGTGCCAGCAGCTTACAGGTGAACACTGAAGCTTTCTTT. It is translated as CASSLQVNTEAFF. Using reference TRBV11-3 and TRBJ1-1 for the parts outside the CDR3, the full variable domain is EAGVVQSPRYKIIEKKQPVAFWCNPISGHNTLYWYLQNLGQGPELLIRYENEEAVDDSQLPKDRFSAERLKGVDSTLKIQPAELGDSAVYLCASSLQVNTEAFFGQGTRLTVV.

The sample holds a few counts of this clone. The chain couples TRBV5-4 to TRBJ2-1; 11 bases line up with TRBD2. The germline CDR1 and CDR2 sequences are SGHNT and YYREEE (reference sequence). The CDR3 is made up of 17 amino acids. With V trimmed by 4 bases and J by 6 bases, 12 bases remained unmatched. The CDR3 reads CASSGPSGGRTFNEQFF. CDR3 coding DNA: TGTGCCAGCAGCGGACCTAGCGGGGGGCGTACCTTCAATGAGCAGTTCTTC.

The chain employs TRBV28 and TRBJ2-3; tentative D call: TRBD1 (5 bases). The CDR3 loop spans 17 amino acids. Germline V gene lookup returns CDR1 MDHEN and CDR2 SYDVKM. V lost 4 bases and J 2 bases, leaving 19 bases between the germline ends. The CDR3 bases are TGTGCCAGCAGTTCCATTCCAGGGCTAACTACCACAGATACGCAGTATTTT. As protein: CASSSIPGLTTTDTQYF.

The V gene is TRBV25-1, the J gene TRBJ2-7, with D uncertain. Germline loops: CDR1 MGHDK, CDR2 SYGVNS. The V end lost 5 bases, the J end lost 3 bases, and 5 bases lay between the germline ends. The length of the CDR3 is 11 residues. The CDR3 here is CASSFRYEQYF. CDR3 sequence (DNA): TGTGCCAGCAGTTTTCGCTACGAGCAGTACTTC.

This clone occurred a few times. This rearrangement joins TRBV2 to TRBJ2-4; maybe TRBD2 (6 bases). The CDR3 runs 14 residues. Germline CDR1 reads SNHLY; CDR2 reads FYNNEI. Trimming took off 6 bases at V and 8 bases at J, with 17 bases between the two ends. CDR3 loop: CASSSGLGGDIQYF. DNA of the CDR3: TGTGCCAGCAGCTCAGGACTGGGAGGCGACATTCAGTACTTC.

This clone was recorded a few times. J is TRBJ2-1 and V is TRBV7-2; D possibly corresponds to TRBD2 (6 bases). The CDR3 loop spans 16 amino acids. Germline-derived CDR1 and CDR2 are SGHTA and FQGNSA. Between the trimmed V and J ends, which lost 4 bases and 8 bases, there was a span of 21 bases. The CDR3 sequence is CASSYDGRRGLDEQFF. The CDR3 DNA is TGTGCCAGCAGCTACGACGGGAGACGCGGTTTGGATGAGCAGTTCTTC. The entire variable domain, with the rest obtained from reference TRBV7-2 and TRBJ2-1, is as follows: GAGVSQSPSNKVTEKGKDVELRCDPISGHTALYWYRQSLGQGLEFLIYFQGNSAPDKSGLPSDRFSAERTGGSVSTLTIQRTQQEDSAVYLCASSYDGRRGLDEQFFGPGTRLTVL.

This clone appeared a few times. The genes are TRBV4-1 and TRBJ2-7, with 11 positions matching TRBD2. CDR1 is MGHRA and CDR2 is YSYEKL in the germline V gene. V gave up 4 bases and J gave up 0 bases; unmatched junction bases: 5. The CDR3 sequence is 16 residues long. The chain's CDR3 is CASSPGLAEFSYEQYF. The CDR3 nucleotides read TGCGCCAGCAGCCCGGGACTAGCGGAATTCTCCTACGAGCAGTACTTC.

The gene calls are TRBV21-1 and TRBJ2-7; the D call of TRBD1 is as the table states it, not checked on the DNA. TRBV21-1 is assigned pseudogene status. This CDR3 has 14 residues. This CDR3 reads CAPHWGQSSYEQYF. As DNA, the CDR3 is TGTGCCCCTCACTGGGGGCAGAGCTCCTACGAGCAGTACTTC.

The V gene is TRBV10-3, the J gene TRBJ1-1; TRBD1 is a possible D gene (5 bases). CDR3 length equals 12 residues. The germline V gene encodes CDR1 ENHRY and CDR2 SYGVKD. CDR3 protein: CSTGQGDTEAFF. In nucleotides, the CDR3 is TGTTCAACCGGGCAGGGCGACACTGAAGCTTTCTTT.

This clone was seen at least ten times. This specimen includes other DNA sequences encoding the same CDR3. The chain links TRBV6-6 to TRBJ2-7; the D is unclear. The CDR3 is 11 amino acids. V was trimmed by 8 bases and J by 3 bases, leaving 8 bases between them. From germline, CDR1 is MNHNY and CDR2 SVGAGI (reference sequence). The CDR3 sequence is CASAAGYEQYF. CDR3 nucleotides: TGTGCCAGCGCAGCAGGCTACGAGCAGTACTTC.

The chain uses TRBV7-2 and TRBJ1-4; 9 nucleotides match TRBD1. The V and J ends lost 4 bases and 7 bases, in that order; junction bases with no gene match: 4. Germline loops: CDR1 SGHTA, CDR2 FQGNSA. The CDR3 is 14 residues long. CDR3 bases: TGTGCCAGCAGCTCTGGACAGGGGAGTGAAAAACTGTTTTTT. Translating gives CASSSGQGSEKLFF.

In its sample, this clone was seen a few times. The genes are TRBV7-2 and TRBJ1-5, with 7 bases lining up with TRBD1. Trimming removed 7 bases from V and 4 bases from J; junction bases left unmatched: 7. The CDR3 spans 14 residues. CDR1 is SGHTA and CDR2 is FQGNSA in the germline V gene. CDR3 nucleotides: TGTGCCAGCACCGAAGGGGGCAGAAATCAGCCCCAGCATTTT. It translates to CASTEGGRNQPQHF.

The sample holds a few counts of this clone. The V gene is TRBV25-1, the J gene TRBJ1-2; 9 bases line up with TRBD1. In germline, CDR1 is MGHDK, CDR2 SYGVNS. Trimming removed 2 bases from V and 5 bases from J; junction bases left unmatched: 3. The CDR3 totals 14 residues. Here the CDR3 DNA reads TGTGCCAGCAGTGAAAGGGACAGGGTTTATGGCTACACCTTC. It yields the protein CASSERDRVYGYTF.

The chain uses TRBV6-1 and TRBJ1-6, with 11 bases aligning to TRBD1. This CDR3 is built from 14 residues. CDR1 is MNHNS and CDR2 is SASEGT in the germline V gene. With V trimmed by 4 bases and J by 13 bases, 6 bases remained unmatched. CDR3 protein: CASSARDRGDPLHF. In nucleotides, the CDR3 is TGTGCCAGCAGTGCCAGGGACAGGGGGGACCCCCTCCACTTT.